The next 17 T cell receptor beta chains were all read from a single sample in a study of response to subunit inactivated influenza vaccine. TCRdb redid the calling of the RT-PCR reads with MiXCR, one entry per CDR3 protein. Of about 500,000 distinct CDR3 sequences in the sample, 16% were seen once. The sequencing here drew on CD4+ T cells sorted from PBMCs, taken about 24 months after vaccination. The receptors were gathered from a man aged 50-75 years who received an inactivated influenza vaccine.

This clonotype occurred a few times. This chain joins TRBV12-3 or TRBV12-4 and TRBJ2-6, with D possibly being TRBD1 (6 bases). This CDR3 is built from 14 residues. Trimming cost V 6 bases and J 1 base, with 7 bases left between them. The CDR3 loop is CASRDRSGANVLTF. As DNA, the CDR3 is TGTGCCAGCAGAGACAGGTCTGGGGCCAACGTCCTGACTTTC.

This clonotype was found a few times. J is TRBJ2-2 and V is TRBV9, with D possibly matching TRBD1 (5 bases). This CDR3 is built from 14 residues. CDR1 and CDR2 (germline): SGDLS, YYNGEE. V gave up 3 bases and J gave up 3 bases, with 9 bases separating them. CDR3 sequence (DNA): TGTGCCAGCAGCGCCCAGGGATACACCGGGGAGCTGTTTTTT. It codes for CASSAQGYTGELFF.

This chain joins TRBV6-1 and TRBJ2-7; D assignment may be TRBD1 or TRBD2 (5 bases each). With 5 bases removed from V and 3 bases from J, the gap between germline ends came to 17 bases. Germline V gene sequence: CDR1 MNHNS, CDR2 SASEGT. CDR3 size: 15 residues. This chain's CDR3 is CASSLRGSGLYEQYF. The DNA for the CDR3 is TGTGCCAGCAGTCTCCGGGGCAGCGGTCTCTACGAGCAGTACTTC.

This chain joins TRBV20-1 and TRBJ2-3; 10 positions match TRBD1. Germline CDR1 reads DFQATT; CDR2 reads SNEGSKA (reference sequence). The CDR3 covers 15 residues. J gave up 0 bases and V 5 bases, and 5 bases lay outside the gene matches. In DNA form, the CDR3 reads TGCAGTGCTCACGACAGGGGGCGAAGCACAGATACGCAGTATTTT. It specifies CSAHDRGRSTDTQYF.

The V call is TRBV15, the J call TRBJ2-3; 7 nucleotides align to TRBD1. The CDR3 extends over 14 amino acids. J was trimmed by 6 bases and V by 4 bases; bases with no gene match: 7. Per the germline V gene, CDR1 is LNHNV and CDR2 is YYDKDF (reference sequence). The CDR3 sequence: CATSTGTAVDTQYF. As DNA, the CDR3 is TGTGCCACCAGCACCGGGACAGCTGTGGATACGCAGTATTTT.

The chain has TRBV7-8 and TRBJ2-7; 9 positions match TRBD2. Trimming at V came to 4 bases and at J to 2 bases, leaving 9 bases not matched to a gene. This CDR3 region has 16 residues. Germline-derived CDR1 and CDR2 are SGHVS and FQNEAQ. Here the CDR3 reads CASSSRASGDAYEQYF. The DNA for the CDR3 is TGTGCCAGCAGCTCGAGAGCTAGCGGGGATGCCTACGAGCAGTACTTC.

This clonotype was seen only a few times. The chain carries TRBV7-9 and TRBJ2-2, with D uncertain. The CDR3 has 14 amino acids. Trimming cost V 5 bases and J 7 bases, with 14 bases left between them. CDR1 is SEHNR, CDR2 FQNEAQ, per germline (reference sequence). The CDR3 bases are TGTGCCAGCAGCCTATCTAGTCTCTTCGGGGAGCTGTTTTTT. As protein: CASSLSSLFGELFF.

V and J are TRBV20-1 and TRBJ2-3, with D perhaps given as TRBD1 or TRBD2 (5 bases each). This CDR3 region has 12 residues. In germline, CDR1 is DFQATT, CDR2 SNEGSKA (reference sequence). V lost 6 bases, J lost 6 bases, and 13 bases lay in between. CDR3: CSATGPGDTQYF. For the CDR3, the DNA is TGCAGTGCAACGGGACCGGGGGATACGCAGTATTTT.

The chain joins TRBV7-9 to TRBJ2-5, with D possibly matching TRBD1 (6 bases). Per the germline V gene, CDR1 is SEHNR and CDR2 is FQNEAQ (reference sequence). V gave up 5 bases and J gave up 4 bases, with 14 bases separating them. CDR3 length equals 14 residues. CDR3 in DNA: TGTGCCAGCAGCCCATACAGGGTATCAGAGACCCAGTACTTC. Encoded protein: CASSPYRVSETQYF. Using reference TRBV7-9 and TRBJ2-5 for the parts outside the CDR3, the full variable domain is DTGVSQNPRHKITKRGQNVTFRCDPISEHNRLYWYRQTLGQGPEFLTYFQNEAQLEKSRLLSDRFSAERPKGSFSTLEIQRTEQGDSAMYLCASSPYRVSETQYFGPGTRLLVL.

This clonotype showed up just a few times. The chain combines TRBV7-6 with TRBJ2-5; D not certain. V shed 2 bases and J shed 1 base, with 5 bases lying between them. The CDR3 is made up of 13 amino acids. Germline V CDR1 and CDR2: SGHVS, FNYEAQ. CDR3 sequence reads: CASSLISQETQYF. DNA of the CDR3: TGTGCCAGCAGCTTAATATCCCAAGAGACCCAGTACTTC.

This clonotype was observed a few times. This chain uses TRBV20-1 with TRBJ2-7; 7 bases are shared with TRBD2. This CDR3 is built from 14 residues. Germline assignment: CDR1 DFQATT and CDR2 SNEGSKA (reference sequence). V gave up 1 base and J gave up 1 base; unmatched junction bases: 4. CDR3 DNA: TGCAGTGCTAGAGGACTAGCCCTTTCCTACGAGCAGTACTTC. It is translated as CSARGLALSYEQYF.

In its sample, this clonotype was seen many times. The rearrangement uses TRBV2 and TRBJ2-3; D call uncertain. CDR3 size: 13 residues. From germline, CDR1 is SNHLY and CDR2 FYNNEI. V lost 7 bases, J lost 5 bases, and 13 bases lay in between. The CDR3 DNA sequence: TGTGCCAGCACCCCAAACTGGCTAGATACGCAGTATTTT. Its translation: CASTPNWLDTQYF.

In this sample, this clonotype turned up many times. The chain employs TRBV20-1 and TRBJ2-1; no reliable D call. The CDR3 covers 13 residues. Germline V gene sequence: CDR1 DFQATT, CDR2 SNEGSKA (reference sequence). Trimming removed 3 bases from V and 6 bases from J, with 12 bases in between. As DNA, the CDR3 is TGCAGTGCTAGTGGGATTTGGGCCAATGAGCAGTTCTTC. This translates into CSASGIWANEQFF.

The chain links TRBV6-2 or TRBV6-3 to TRBJ1-4; D is ambiguous. V was cut by 7 bases and J by 6 bases, with 12 bases left in between. The CDR3 is 13 residues long. Germline V gene lookup returns CDR1 MNHEY and CDR2 SVGEGT. The CDR3 nucleotides read TGTGCCAGCAAGAACCGACTGGATGAAAAACTGTTTTTT. This codes for CASKNRLDEKLFF.

The sample holds a few counts of this clonotype. Here the CDR3 reads CASSRRGQGGEKLFF. The CDR3 coding sequence is TGTGCCAGCAGCCGTAGGGGGCAAGGTGGTGAAAAACTGTTTTTT. The chain employs TRBV7-7 and TRBJ1-4; 7 nucleotides match TRBD1. Losses at the gene ends were 5 bases for V and 7 bases for J; bases not matched to a gene: 10. The CDR3 extends over 15 amino acids. The germline V gene encodes CDR1 SSHAT and CDR2 FNYEAQ (reference sequence). Full variable domain (remainder filled in from reference TRBV7-7 and TRBJ1-4): GAGVSQSPRYKVTKRGQDVTLRCDPISSHATLYWYQQALGQGPEFLTYFNYEAQPDKSGLPSDRFSAERPEGSISTLTIQRTEQRDSAMYRCASSRRGQGGEKLFFGSGTQLSVL.

In this sample, this clonotype turned up a few times. The gene calls are TRBV9 and TRBJ1-1, with no clear D. The CDR3 extends over 13 amino acids. CDR1 SGDLS and CDR2 YYNGEE come from the germline V gene. Deletions cut 2 bases from V and 7 bases from J, with 12 bases between. The CDR3, as DNA: TGTGCCAGCAGCGTTGGTCCTTCGGGTGAAGCTTTCTTT. Residues: CASSVGPSGEAFF.

This chain uses TRBV4-2 with TRBJ2-2; 11 nucleotides align to TRBD2. V dropped 4 bases and J dropped 4; count of bases not matched to a gene: 2. CDR3 size: 15 residues. Per the germline V gene, CDR1 is LGHNA and CDR2 is YNFKEQ. The CDR3 region is CASSPSGGRTGELFF. The CDR3 region has the DNA TGTGCCAGCAGCCCTAGCGGGGGGCGCACCGGGGAGCTGTTTTTT.